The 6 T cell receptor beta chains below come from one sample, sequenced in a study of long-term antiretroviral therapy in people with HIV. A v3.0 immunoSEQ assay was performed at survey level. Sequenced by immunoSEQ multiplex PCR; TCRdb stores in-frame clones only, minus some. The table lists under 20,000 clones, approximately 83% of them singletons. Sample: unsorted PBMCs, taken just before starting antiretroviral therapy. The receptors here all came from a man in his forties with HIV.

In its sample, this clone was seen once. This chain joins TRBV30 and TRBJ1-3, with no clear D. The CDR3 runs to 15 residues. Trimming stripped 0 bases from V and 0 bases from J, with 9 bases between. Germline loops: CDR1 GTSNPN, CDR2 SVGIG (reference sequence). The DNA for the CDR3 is TGTGCCTGGAGTGTTGGCCTGATCTCTGGAAACACCATATATTTT. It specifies CAWSVGLISGNTIYF.

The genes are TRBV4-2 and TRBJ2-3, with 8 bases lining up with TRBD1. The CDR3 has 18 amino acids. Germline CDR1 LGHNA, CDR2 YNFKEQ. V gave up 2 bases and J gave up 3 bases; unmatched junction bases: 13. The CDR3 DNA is TGTGCCAGCAGCCAACCATTCGGACAGGGAGAGGTGACAGATACGCAGTATTTT. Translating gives CASSQPFGQGEVTDTQYF.

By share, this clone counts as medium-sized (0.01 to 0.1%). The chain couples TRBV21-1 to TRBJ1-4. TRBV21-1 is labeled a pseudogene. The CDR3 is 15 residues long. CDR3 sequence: CASEGGNATNEKLFF. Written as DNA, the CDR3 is TGTGCCAGCGAGGGGGGAAATGCAACTAATGAAAAACTGTTTTTT.

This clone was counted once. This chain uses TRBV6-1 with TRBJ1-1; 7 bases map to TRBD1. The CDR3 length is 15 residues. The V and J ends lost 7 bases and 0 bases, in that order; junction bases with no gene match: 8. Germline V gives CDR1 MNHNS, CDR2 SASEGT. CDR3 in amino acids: CASNKRQGMNTEAFF. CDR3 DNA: TGTGCCAGCAACAAACGACAGGGAATGAACACTGAAGCTTTCTTT.

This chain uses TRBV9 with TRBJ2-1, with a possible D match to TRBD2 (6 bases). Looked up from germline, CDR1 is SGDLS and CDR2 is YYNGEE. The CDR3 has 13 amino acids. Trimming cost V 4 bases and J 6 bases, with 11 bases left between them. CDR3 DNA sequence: TGTGCCAGCAGCCGGGACTTCTCCAATGAGCAGTTCTTC. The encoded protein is CASSRDFSNEQFF.

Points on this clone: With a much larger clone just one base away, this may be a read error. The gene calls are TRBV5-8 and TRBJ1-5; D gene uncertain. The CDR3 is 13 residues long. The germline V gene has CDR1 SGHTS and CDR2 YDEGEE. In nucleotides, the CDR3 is TGCGCCAGCAGCCAAGATGTGGGTCAGCCCCAGCATTTT. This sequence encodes CASSQDVGQPQHF.